The 30 T cell receptor beta chains given below trace back to one sample, sequenced in a study of blood T cell repertoires in COVID-19. Using immunoSEQ multiplex PCR, the repertoire was profiled, and TCRdb retains in-frame clones only, with some absent. The sample carries some 150,000 clones, around three quarters recorded once. The material sequenced was peripheral blood. Receptor source: a man between 60 and 70 years old with acute or convalescent COVID-19.

The rearrangement uses TRBV11-2 and TRBJ2-5; D not certain. The germline CDR1 and CDR2 sequences are SGHAT and FQNNGV. Deletions cut 1 base from V and 0 bases from J, with 9 bases between. CDR3 size: 15 residues. This CDR3 is CASSLGSAYQETQYF. CDR3 nucleotides: TGTGCCAGCAGCTTAGGGAGTGCGTACCAAGAGACCCAGTACTTC. Drawing the rest from reference TRBV11-2 and TRBJ2-5, the complete variable domain is EAGVAQSPRYKIIEKRQSVAFWCNPISGHATLYWYQQILGQGPKLLIQFQNNGVVDDSQLPKDRFSAERLKGVDSTLKIQPAKLEDSAVYLCASSLGSAYQETQYFGPGTRLLVL.

The genes are TRBV28 and TRBJ1-4; 10 nucleotides agree with TRBD1. This CDR3 region has 15 residues. Trimming at V came to 6 bases and at J to 10 bases, leaving 11 bases not matched to a gene. From germline, CDR1 is MDHEN and CDR2 SYDVKM. The CDR3 region is CASSRLTGGVLKLFF. DNA of the CDR3: TGTGCCAGCAGCCGCCTGACAGGGGGCGTATTAAAACTGTTTTTT. The variable domain in full, completed from reference TRBV28 and TRBJ1-4, reads DVKVTQSSRYLVKRTGEKVFLECVQDMDHENMFWYRQDPGLGLRLIYFSYDVKMKEKGDIPEGYSVSREKKERFSLILESASTNQTSMYLCASSRLTGGVLKLFFGSGTQLSVL.

This sequence joins TRBV7-9 and TRBJ2-3; unclear D gene. Per germline, CDR1 SEHNR and CDR2 FQNEAQ (reference sequence). The length of the CDR3 is 13 residues. V lost 6 bases and J lost 4, with 11 bases in between. CDR3 nucleotide sequence: TGTGCCAGCAGACCGGCCAGCGCAGATACGCAGTATTTT. It translates to CASRPASADTQYF.

In its sample, this clone was seen a few times. The chain employs TRBV5-6 and TRBJ2-4, with D perhaps matching TRBD1 (5 bases). Trimming shortened V by 0 bases and J by 2 bases, and 15 bases separated the two germline ends. Per the germline V gene, CDR1 is SGHDT and CDR2 is YYEEEE. The CDR3 loop spans 17 amino acids. CDR3 nucleotide sequence: TGTGCCAGCAGCTTGGGGCAGGGCTCGTTATCCAAAAACATTCAGTACTTC. It encodes CASSLGQGSLSKNIQYF.

This clone was found once. This sequence joins TRBV19 and TRBJ1-4; D gene ambiguous. Trimming cost V 6 bases and J 13 bases, with 18 bases left between them. The V gene's germline CDR1 is LNHDA and CDR2 SQIVND (reference sequence). The CDR3 is made up of 13 amino acids. CDR3 residues: CASSLSLQVVLFF. The CDR3 DNA sequence: TGTGCCAGTAGCCTGTCCTTGCAGGTTGTACTGTTTTTT.

The count of this clone is one. V usage is TRBV5-1 and J usage is TRBJ2-7; 11 nucleotides line up with TRBD1. V was pared by 3 bases and J by 3 bases, with 2 bases of the junction left unmatched. The CDR3 is 14 amino acids. Germline CDR1 SGHRS, CDR2 YFSETQ. The CDR3 loop reads CASSYGTGGYEQYF. For the CDR3, the DNA is TGCGCCAGCAGCTACGGGACAGGGGGCTACGAGCAGTACTTC.

The V call is TRBV10-3, the J call TRBJ2-3, with 7 bases identical to TRBD2. V gave up 3 bases and J gave up 0 bases; unmatched junction bases: 3. Looked up from germline, CDR1 is ENHRY and CDR2 is SYGVKD. The CDR3 is 15 amino acids. In DNA, the CDR3 is TGTGCCATCAGTGATATTAGCGGGAGCACAGATACGCAGTATTTT. It is translated as CAISDISGSTDTQYF.

In its sample, this clone was seen a few times. The rearrangement links TRBV27 to TRBJ1-2, with TRBD1 as a possible D gene (5 bases). The CDR3 loop spans 13 amino acids. The germline V and J ends were trimmed by 6 bases and 4 bases, with 12 bases remaining between them. Germline V gives CDR1 MNHEY, CDR2 SMNVEV (reference sequence). In DNA form, the CDR3 reads TGTGCCAGCAGACCAACAGGTGTCTATGGCTACACCTTC. Its translation is CASRPTGVYGYTF.

CDR3 region: CASSQYKPSTDTQYF. CDR3 nucleotide sequence: TGCGCCAGCAGCCAGTACAAACCTAGCACAGATACGCAGTATTTT. V is TRBV4-1 and J is TRBJ2-3, with D unresolved. The V end was cut by 3 bases, the J end by 0 bases, with 10 bases between. Germline V gene lookup returns CDR1 MGHRA and CDR2 YSYEKL. This CDR3 contains 15 residues.

This clone was seen many times. The V and J genes are TRBV18 and TRBJ1-1; maybe TRBD1 (5 bases). Germline V lookup: CDR1 KGHSH, CDR2 LQKENI. Trimming removed 3 bases from V and 1 base from J, with 9 bases in between. The CDR3 is 14 residues long. Here the CDR3 reads CASSPVQGNTEAFF. CDR3 nucleotides: TGTGCCAGCTCACCTGTTCAGGGGAACACTGAAGCTTTCTTT.

The chain uses TRBV15 and TRBJ2-1; 7 bases fit TRBD2. V lost 5 bases and J lost 5; bases outside the gene matches: 24. Germline lookup yields CDR1 LNHNV and CDR2 YYDKDF (reference sequence). The CDR3 contains 20 residues. The CDR3 nucleotides are TGTGCCACCAGCGAGTTTTCGTACTATGGGACTACTTTCCGGGACAATGAGCAGTTCTTC. Its protein product is CATSEFSYYGTTFRDNEQFF.

The rearrangement joins TRBV5-6 to TRBJ2-2; 9 nucleotides match TRBD1. V shed 2 bases, J shed 5 bases, and the junction held 4 bases outside the gene matches. CDR1 SGHDT and CDR2 YYEEEE come from the germline V gene. The CDR3 covers 15 residues. For the CDR3, the DNA is TGTGCCAGCAGCTTCGGACAGGGGTGGACCGGGGAGCTGTTTTTT. This sequence encodes CASSFGQGWTGELFF.

Many counts were recorded for this clone. The chain carries TRBV10-3 and TRBJ2-2; 9 bases match TRBD2. Germline V gives CDR1 ENHRY, CDR2 SYGVKD. Unmatched junction bases numbered 4, after V lost 5 bases and J lost 0 bases. The CDR3 has 16 residues. The CDR3 protein is CAISRLAEANTGELFF. Here the CDR3 DNA reads TGTGCCATCAGTCGACTAGCGGAAGCGAACACCGGGGAGCTGTTTTTT.

The chain recombines TRBV28 with TRBJ2-2; TRBD2 agrees at 7 bases. V dropped 5 bases and J dropped 0; count of bases not matched to a gene: 3. Germline V CDR1 and CDR2: MDHEN, SYDVKM. The CDR3 covers 15 residues. Here the CDR3 reads CASSRTSPNTGELFF. Written as DNA, the CDR3 is TGTGCCAGCAGTCGGACTAGTCCGAACACCGGGGAGCTGTTTTTT.

This chain joins TRBV7-9 and TRBJ1-5; the match to TRBD1 covers 7 bases. The V gene end was trimmed by 1 base and the J gene end by 3 bases; junction bases not matched to a gene: 6. There are 16 residues in the CDR3. Germline V gene lookup returns CDR1 SEHNR and CDR2 FQNEAQ (reference sequence). The CDR3 DNA sequence: TGTGCCAGCAGCTTAGAAGGGGGCATACCCAATCAGCCCCAGCATTTT. Protein: CASSLEGGIPNQPQHF.

This clone showed up just once. V and J are TRBV3-1 (or the pseudogene TRBV3-2) and TRBJ2-3; TRBD1 aligns across 7 bases. The CDR3 length is 15 residues. Germline lookup yields CDR1 LGHDT and CDR2 YNNKEL (reference sequence). V shed 1 base and J 3 bases; nucleotides not matched to a gene: 4. The CDR3 DNA sequence: TGTGCCAGCAGCCAAGGCCCAGGGGGAACAGATACGCAGTATTTT. It codes for CASSQGPGGTDTQYF.

The J gene is TRBJ2-2, the V gene TRBV11-2, with 9 bases that match TRBD1. The CDR3 covers 17 residues. Germline trimming cut 5 bases from V and 5 bases from J; bases unmatched to any gene: 12. CDR1 SGHAT and CDR2 FQNNGV come from the germline V gene. The CDR3 sequence: CASSLSRGQGFTGELFF. Written as DNA, the CDR3 is TGTGCCAGCAGCCTTAGTCGGGGACAGGGATTTACCGGGGAGCTGTTTTTT.

The chain links TRBV2 to TRBJ2-7, with TRBD1 matching 8 bases. The CDR3 loop spans 14 amino acids. The germline CDR1 and CDR2 sequences are SNHLY and FYNNEI. V was clipped by 8 bases and J by 0 bases; unmatched bases: 6. The CDR3 loop reads CASRQGPSSYEQYF. The CDR3 bases are TGTGCCAGCCGACAGGGGCCAAGCTCCTACGAGCAGTACTTC.

J is TRBJ2-7 and V is TRBV19, with TRBD1 as a possible D gene (6 bases). CDR3 size: 14 residues. Trimming left V 1 base short and J 3 bases short, with 10 bases between. From germline, CDR1 is LNHDA and CDR2 SQIVND (reference sequence). CDR3 DNA sequence: TGTGCCAGTAGTATAGGAGGGGGAAACTACGAGCAGTACTTC. This codes for CASSIGGGNYEQYF.

The rearrangement uses TRBV29-1 and TRBJ1-1, with 12 bases that match TRBD1. V lost 7 bases and J lost 2; bases outside the gene matches: 11. The CDR3 loop spans 16 amino acids. Per the germline V gene, CDR1 is SQVTM and CDR2 is ANQGSEA. The CDR3 DNA sequence: TGCAGCGGACGGGGACAGGGGGCAGGGGGAAACACTGAAGCTTTCTTT. Translation: CSGRGQGAGGNTEAFF.

In this sample, this clone turned up many times. V usage is TRBV27 and J usage is TRBJ1-2; TRBD1 agrees at 9 bases. The CDR3 consists of 13 residues. V shed 3 bases and J 7 bases; nucleotides not matched to a gene: 3. Germline V gene lookup returns CDR1 MNHEY and CDR2 SMNVEV (reference sequence). CDR3 residues: CASSFGDRAGYTF. The CDR3 DNA follows: TGTGCCAGCAGTTTCGGGGACAGGGCTGGCTACACCTTC.

The gene calls are TRBV10-3 and TRBJ2-7, with D possibly TRBD2 on 6 matching bases. Germline-derived CDR1 and CDR2 are ENHRY and SYGVKD. V lost 6 bases and J lost 2, with 14 bases in between. There are 14 residues in the CDR3. The CDR3 DNA sequence: TGTGCCATCAGGGAAGGAGGGCGAGCCTACGAGCAGTACTTC. Amino acid sequence: CAIREGGRAYEQYF.

The gene calls are TRBV2 and TRBJ1-1, with 7 bases aligning to TRBD1. With V trimmed by 6 bases and J by 1 base, 5 bases remained unmatched. Germline V gene sequence: CDR1 SNHLY, CDR2 FYNNEI. This CDR3 comprises 14 residues. CDR3 sequence: CASRRQGGNTEAFF. The CDR3 coding sequence is TGTGCCAGCAGACGACAGGGAGGGAACACTGAAGCTTTCTTT.

The CDR3 nucleotides read TGCGCCAGCAGCCGACTAGCGGGAGCGGCTGAGCAGTTCTTC. Translating gives CASSRLAGAAEQFF. The chain joins TRBV5-1 to TRBJ2-1; 12 bases agree with TRBD2. Unmatched junction bases numbered 5, after V lost 4 bases and J lost 9 bases. Germline V gene sequence: CDR1 SGHRS, CDR2 YFSETQ. CDR3 length: 14 amino acids.

The rearrangement uses TRBV7-6 and TRBJ2-3; TRBD1 might be the D (5 bases). Germline V gene sequence: CDR1 SGHVS, CDR2 FNYEAQ. V shed 2 bases and J shed 4 bases, with 13 bases lying between them. This CDR3 has 15 amino acids. The CDR3 DNA follows: TGTGCCAGCAGCTTATCTGGGGCGTTCGCAGATACGCAGTATTTT. Encoded protein: CASSLSGAFADTQYF.

V gene TRBV6-1 combines with J gene TRBJ1-1, with D tentatively TRBD1 (5 bases). Germline CDR1 reads MNHNS; CDR2 reads SASEGT. The length of the CDR3 is 12 residues. The V and J ends lost 2 bases and 11 bases respectively, with 12 bases between them. Here the CDR3 DNA reads TGTGCCAGCAGTGAATTAGGGGCGCGGGCTTTCTTT. This codes for CASSELGARAFF.

As DNA, the CDR3 is TGCGCCAGCAGCACGGGACAGAACACCGGGGAGCTGTTTTTT. Its protein is CASSTGQNTGELFF. The rearrangement joins TRBV5-1 to TRBJ2-2; a possible D gene is TRBD1 (6 bases). The germline CDR1 and CDR2 sequences are SGHRS and YFSETQ. V lost 4 bases and J lost 1, with 8 bases in between. The CDR3 is 14 residues long.

V usage is TRBV28 and J usage is TRBJ2-6; the D gene is possibly TRBD2 (6 bases). The CDR3 consists of 14 residues. CDR1 and CDR2 (germline): MDHEN, SYDVKM. Trimming took off 10 bases at V and 2 bases at J, with 12 bases between the two ends. CDR3 bases: TGTGCCACTGGGGGGTCTGCTGGGGCCAACGTCCTGACTTTC. Translation: CATGGSAGANVLTF.

The chain links TRBV24-1 to TRBJ1-5; D possibly corresponds to TRBD1 (5 bases). The germline V gene encodes CDR1 KGHDR and CDR2 SFDVKD. The V end lost 3 bases, the J end lost 2 bases, and 19 bases lay between the germline ends. This CDR3 is 18 amino acids long. The CDR3 spells CATSDPYCRALGNQPQHF. In DNA, the CDR3 is TGTGCCACCAGTGATCCCTACTGCAGGGCCCTAGGCAATCAGCCCCAGCATTTT.

Here the CDR3 reads CASLLAGGNSYEQYF. The CDR3 DNA is TGCGCCAGCTTGCTAGCGGGAGGGAACTCCTACGAGCAGTACTTC. The rearrangement links TRBV10-2 to TRBJ2-7, with TRBD2 matching over 12 bases. The length of the CDR3 is 15 residues. J was trimmed by 0 bases and V by 8 bases; bases with no gene match: 5. Looked up from germline, CDR1 is WSHSY and CDR2 is SAAADI.